The 20 T cell receptor beta chains presented below share a single source sample, sequenced in a study of blood T cell repertoires in COVID-19. Profiled with immunoSEQ multiplex PCR; TCRdb holds only in-frame clones, not every one. The sample yields fewer than 200,000 clones, 82% seen once. Sequencing was performed on peripheral blood. The source is a woman aged 70 to 79 with acute or convalescent COVID-19.

This clone came up once. The V gene is TRBV6-6, the J gene TRBJ2-7; 12 nucleotides agree with TRBD2. Germline CDR1 MNHNY, CDR2 SVGAGI (reference sequence). The CDR3 spans 17 residues. The trim removed 5 bases at V and 1 base at J, leaving 9 bases unmatched. The CDR3 sequence: CASSRTSGAGLSYEQYF. DNA for the CDR3: TGTGCCAGCAGTCGGACTAGCGGGGCTGGATTATCCTACGAGCAGTACTTC.

V gene TRBV4-3 combines with J gene TRBJ2-3; TRBD1 might be the D (6 bases). Trimming took off 0 bases at V and 10 bases at J, with 11 bases between the two ends. CDR3 length equals 13 residues. The germline gives CDR1 LGHNA, CDR2 YSLEER. In DNA form, the CDR3 reads TGCGCCAGCAGCCAAGATCTTTCAGGGGCGCAGTATTTT. Translating it yields CASSQDLSGAQYF.

This clone has a handful of counts. This CDR3 reads CASLSVDGFGEQYF. For the CDR3, the DNA is TGTGCCAGTCTCTCAGTAGACGGGTTTGGCGAGCAGTACTTC. V gene TRBV28 combines with J gene TRBJ2-7; D unresolved. Germline values: CDR1 MDHEN, CDR2 SYDVKM. V shed 9 bases and J shed 6 bases, with 21 bases lying between them. CDR3 size: 14 residues.

Ten or more counts support this clone. The chain recombines TRBV19 with TRBJ1-4, with 9 bases identical to TRBD1. Trimming removed 5 bases from V and 10 bases from J; junction bases left unmatched: 8. Germline V gene sequence: CDR1 LNHDA, CDR2 SQIVND (reference sequence). The CDR3 contains 14 residues. The CDR3 reads CASSLGQGIGKLFF. In DNA, the CDR3 is TGTGCCAGTAGTCTAGGACAGGGGATAGGAAAACTGTTTTTT.

The chain recombines TRBV4-3 with TRBJ2-5, with D tentatively TRBD1 (5 bases). CDR3 size: 15 residues. Between the trimmed V and J ends, which lost 0 bases and 4 bases, there was a span of 12 bases. Germline loops: CDR1 LGHNA, CDR2 YSLEER. The CDR3 protein is CASSQDRGRGETQYF. CDR3 nucleotide sequence: TGCGCCAGCAGCCAAGATCGAGGAAGGGGAGAGACCCAGTACTTC.

V and J are TRBV2 and TRBJ1-4; 9 bases are shared with TRBD1. The CDR3 has 14 amino acids. Trimming at V came to 6 bases and at J to 4 bases, leaving 3 bases not matched to a gene. Germline V CDR1 and CDR2: SNHLY, FYNNEI. The CDR3, as DNA: TGTGCCAGCAGGAGGGACAGGGATAATGAAAAACTGTTTTTT. Its protein is CASRRDRDNEKLFF.

This sequence joins TRBV10-2 and TRBJ2-1; 15 bases match TRBD2. This CDR3 has 15 residues. From germline, CDR1 is WSHSY and CDR2 SAAADI. The V segment lost 8 bases and the J segment 4 bases; nucleotides outside the gene matches: 3. Written as DNA, the CDR3 is TGCGCCAGCCCGGGACTAGCGGGAGGTTACAATGAGCAGTTCTTC. It specifies CASPGLAGGYNEQFF.

The gene calls are TRBV5-4 and TRBJ1-2; D unclear. Germline CDR1 and CDR2: SGHNT and YYREEE (reference sequence). V was clipped by 5 bases and J by 3 bases, with 20 bases between them. The CDR3 covers 16 residues. This CDR3 reads CASSFFTANFDYGYTF. The CDR3, as DNA: TGTGCCAGCAGTTTTTTTACAGCTAACTTTGACTATGGCTACACCTTC.

This clone was found a few times. The V and J genes are TRBV5-1 and TRBJ1-4, with D unclear. The CDR3 contains 15 residues. Trimming removed 1 base from V and 4 bases from J, with 11 bases in between. Germline loops: CDR1 SGHRS, CDR2 YFSETQ. CDR3 in amino acids: CASSLTGEINEKLFF. Written as DNA, the CDR3 is TGCGCCAGCAGCTTGACCGGGGAAATTAATGAAAAACTGTTTTTT.

CDR3 region: CASSQGSVYPYGYTF. In DNA form, the CDR3 reads TGCGCCAGCAGCCAAGGATCAGTATACCCTTATGGCTACACCTTC. The chain recombines TRBV4-3 with TRBJ1-2, with unresolved D. This CDR3 contains 15 residues. The germline V gene has CDR1 LGHNA and CDR2 YSLEER. V lost 1 base, J lost 5 bases, and 14 bases lay in between.

The chain employs TRBV10-3 and TRBJ2-1; D is possibly TRBD2 (6 bases). V lost 3 bases and J 7 bases, leaving 16 bases between the germline ends. The germline CDR1 and CDR2 sequences are ENHRY and SYGVKD. The CDR3 is 15 residues long. The CDR3 here is CAISDPLGGTNEQFF. CDR3 DNA: TGTGCCATCAGTGACCCTTTGGGGGGTACGAATGAGCAGTTCTTC.

This clone has more than one count but fewer than ten. The V gene is TRBV28, the J gene TRBJ2-7; the D gene is possibly TRBD2 (6 bases). The length of the CDR3 is 16 residues. CDR1 is MDHEN and CDR2 is SYDVKM in the germline V gene. Trimming removed 3 bases at V and 0 bases at J, with 15 bases between. The CDR3 spells CASSLGGAVSSYEQYF. In DNA form, the CDR3 reads TGTGCCAGCAGTTTGGGCGGGGCGGTGAGCTCCTACGAGCAGTACTTC.

This chain uses TRBV2 with TRBJ1-6, with 9 positions matching TRBD1. Germline-derived CDR1 and CDR2 are SNHLY and FYNNEI. The J segment lost 7 bases and the V segment lost 7 bases, leaving 8 bases of the junction unmatched. The CDR3 contains 15 residues. CDR3 amino acids: CASTRQGGLNSPLHF. The DNA of the CDR3 is TGTGCCAGCACTAGACAGGGGGGGTTGAATTCACCCCTCCACTTT.

The chain employs TRBV7-2 and TRBJ1-2; 8 bases map to TRBD1. The J segment lost 3 bases and the V segment lost 8 bases, leaving 17 bases of the junction unmatched. Germline loops: CDR1 SGHTA, CDR2 FQGNSA. The CDR3 spans 17 residues. The CDR3 nucleotides are TGTGCCAGCTCCATTAACAGGGCAGGGGGCGATTACTATGGCTACACCTTC. Its translation is CASSINRAGGDYYGYTF.

CDR3 residues: CASSPLAGNTDTQYF. In DNA, the CDR3 is TGTGCCAGCAGTCCCCTAGCGGGGAACACAGATACGCAGTATTTT. The chain uses TRBV6-5 and TRBJ2-3; 9 bases match TRBD2. The CDR3 runs 15 residues. CDR1 MNHEY and CDR2 SVGAGI come from the germline V gene. Trimming took 5 bases from V and 2 from J; bases not matched to a gene: 5.

V and J are TRBV7-2 and TRBJ1-2; TRBD1 is a possible D gene (5 bases). CDR1 and CDR2 (germline): SGHTA, FQGNSA. The ends were cut back, 0 bases at V and 4 bases at J, with 9 bases in the middle. The CDR3 contains 14 residues. CDR3 nucleotides: TGTGCCAGCAGCTTAGCGGGCGACAGCTATGGCTACACCTTC. This codes for CASSLAGDSYGYTF.

The V gene is TRBV28, the J gene TRBJ2-2, with D maybe TRBD1 (6 bases). Trimming left V 8 bases short and J 2 bases short, with 9 bases between. Germline V CDR1 and CDR2: MDHEN, SYDVKM. The CDR3 is made up of 13 amino acids. CDR3 in amino acids: CASGQINTGELFF. The CDR3 coding sequence is TGTGCCAGCGGACAGATCAACACCGGGGAGCTGTTTTTT.

J is TRBJ2-2 and V is TRBV18; 9 bases map to TRBD1. Germline CDR1 and CDR2: KGHSH and LQKENI. This CDR3 has 18 residues. V dropped 2 bases and J dropped 3; count of bases not matched to a gene: 10. Here the CDR3 reads CASSPSYGTGLDTGELFF. In nucleotides, the CDR3 is TGTGCCAGCTCACCATCTTACGGGACAGGGCTTGACACCGGGGAGCTGTTTTTT.

J is TRBJ2-2 and V is TRBV5-1; 9 nucleotides align to TRBD1. CDR1 is SGHRS, CDR2 YFSETQ, per germline. The length of the CDR3 is 16 residues. Germline trimming cut 1 base from V and 5 bases from J; bases unmatched to any gene: 6. The CDR3 bases are TGCGCCAGCAGCTTGCACGGGACAGGGTGGACCGGGGAGCTGTTTTTT. Its translation is CASSLHGTGWTGELFF.

This clone appeared once. V gene TRBV5-1 combines with J gene TRBJ2-2; TRBD2 is a possible D gene (5 bases). Trimming removed 0 bases at V and 5 bases at J, with 14 bases between. Germline V gene sequence: CDR1 SGHRS, CDR2 YFSETQ. The CDR3 is 16 residues long. Here the CDR3 reads CASSLAPSRGTGELFF. The CDR3 DNA reads TGCGCCAGCAGCTTGGCCCCTAGTAGAGGGACCGGGGAGCTGTTTTTT.